What follows is one TCR beta chain and its context. The target antigen is unknown. This entry is derived from a study of cytomegalovirus exposure and HLA in healthy donors. Study-wide points: Among CMV-associated TCR beta chains, most appeared HLA-restricted in a later analysis. TCR beta V- and J-gene trimming was later associated with a missense DCLRE1C variant.

The PCR made use of 60 Vbeta and 13 Jbeta primers. Data came from immunoSEQ multiplex PCR; TCRdb stores just in-frame clones and leaves some out. The sample carries under 130,000 clones, around 79% recorded once. Losses at the gene ends were 3 bases for V and 5 bases for J; bases not matched to a gene: 3. CDR3 length: 13 amino acids. Per the germline V gene, CDR1 is KGHSH and CDR2 is LQKENI. Material for sequencing was PBMCs. The V and J genes are TRBV18 and TRBJ2-7; the match to TRBD1 covers 8 bases. The receptor comes from a woman aged 40 to 50 in good health and CMV-seronegative. CDR3 nucleotides: TGTGCCAGCTCACCGGACAGGGAGGACGAGCAGTACTTC. Translating gives CASSPDREDEQYF.